This record covers a single T cell receptor (beta chain). Its antigen is unknown. This table comes from immunoSEQ multiplex PCR, and its TCRdb copy is limited to in-frame clones, with some not included. Here the sample spans some 68,000 clones, around 84% being singletons. CD4+CD25+CD127- Tregs, CD4+CD25- non-Tregs, CD4 and CD8 cells were sorted. This sample is drawn from a study of Tregs in tolerant kidney transplant recipients. Study-wide results and limits: The most relevant donor-specific Treg TCRbeta repertoire apparently came from expansion with activated donor B cells. Biological reproducibility was not directly addressed, but technical replication error appeared minimal.

Germline CDR1 LNHNV, CDR2 YYDKDF (reference sequence). Trimming took off 8 bases at V and 4 bases at J, with 14 bases between the two ends. CDR3 length equals 13 residues. Sequencing was carried out using CD4+ T cells from blood. The receptor comes from a human donor in good health. The gene calls are TRBV15 and TRBJ1-1; a possible D gene is TRBD1 (5 bases). The CDR3 coding sequence is TGTGCCACCGGAGCGGTGGGGGGCACTGAAGCTTTCTTT. This encodes CATGAVGGTEAFF.